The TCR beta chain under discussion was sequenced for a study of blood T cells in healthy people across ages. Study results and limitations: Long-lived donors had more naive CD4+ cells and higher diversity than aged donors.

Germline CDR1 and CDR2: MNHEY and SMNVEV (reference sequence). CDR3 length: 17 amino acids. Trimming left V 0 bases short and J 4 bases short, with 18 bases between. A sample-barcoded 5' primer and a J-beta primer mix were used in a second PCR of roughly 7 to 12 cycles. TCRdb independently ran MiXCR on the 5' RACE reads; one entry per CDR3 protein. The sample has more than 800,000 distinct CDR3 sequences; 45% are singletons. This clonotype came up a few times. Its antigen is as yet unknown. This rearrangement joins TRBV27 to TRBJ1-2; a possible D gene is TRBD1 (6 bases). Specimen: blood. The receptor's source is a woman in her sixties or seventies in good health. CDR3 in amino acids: CASSLSLRQVVSYGYTF. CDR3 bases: TGTGCCAGCAGTTTATCGCTGCGACAGGTGGTTAGCTATGGCTACACCTTC.